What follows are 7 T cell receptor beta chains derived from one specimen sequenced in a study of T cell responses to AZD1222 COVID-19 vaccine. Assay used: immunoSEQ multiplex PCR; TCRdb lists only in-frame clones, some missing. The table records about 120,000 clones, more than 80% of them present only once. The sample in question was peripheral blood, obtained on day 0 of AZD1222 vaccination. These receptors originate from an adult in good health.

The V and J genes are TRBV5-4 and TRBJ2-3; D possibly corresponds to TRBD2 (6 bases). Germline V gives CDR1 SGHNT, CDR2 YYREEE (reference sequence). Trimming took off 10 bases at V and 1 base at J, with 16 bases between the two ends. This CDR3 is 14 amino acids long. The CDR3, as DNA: TGTGCCTACGGACGGGAGAGCGGCACAGATACGCAGTATTTT. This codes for CAYGRESGTDTQYF.

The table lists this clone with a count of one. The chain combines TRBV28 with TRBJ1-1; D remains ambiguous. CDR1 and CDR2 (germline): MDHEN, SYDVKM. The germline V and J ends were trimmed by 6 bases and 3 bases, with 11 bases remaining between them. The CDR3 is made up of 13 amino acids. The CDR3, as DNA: TGTGCCAGCAGCTTCTCCCTCGACACTGAAGCTTTCTTT. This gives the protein CASSFSLDTEAFF.

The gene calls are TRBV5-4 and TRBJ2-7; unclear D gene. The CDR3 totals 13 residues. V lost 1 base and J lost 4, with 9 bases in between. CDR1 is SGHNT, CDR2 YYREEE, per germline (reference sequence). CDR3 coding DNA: TGTGCCAGCAGCTTGACCCAATTATACGAGCAGTACTTC. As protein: CASSLTQLYEQYF.

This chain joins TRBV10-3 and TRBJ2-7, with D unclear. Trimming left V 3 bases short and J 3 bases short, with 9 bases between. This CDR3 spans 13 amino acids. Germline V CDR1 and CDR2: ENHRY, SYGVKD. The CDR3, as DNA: TGTGCCATCAGTGAAGAGTGGGGCTACGAGCAGTACTTC. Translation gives CAISEEWGYEQYF.

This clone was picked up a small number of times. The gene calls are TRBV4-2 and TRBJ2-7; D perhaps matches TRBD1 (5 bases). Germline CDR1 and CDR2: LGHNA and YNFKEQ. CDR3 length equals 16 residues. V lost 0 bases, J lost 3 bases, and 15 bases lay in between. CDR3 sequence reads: CASSQDQGSYLYEQYF. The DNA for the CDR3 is TGTGCCAGCAGCCAAGATCAGGGCTCATATCTCTACGAGCAGTACTTC.

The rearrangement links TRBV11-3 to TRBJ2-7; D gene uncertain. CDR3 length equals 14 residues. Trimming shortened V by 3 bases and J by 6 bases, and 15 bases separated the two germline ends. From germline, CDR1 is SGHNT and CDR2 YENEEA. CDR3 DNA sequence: TGTGCCAGCAGCTTTAGCAGGATGTTCCTCGAGCAGTACTTC. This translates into CASSFSRMFLEQYF.

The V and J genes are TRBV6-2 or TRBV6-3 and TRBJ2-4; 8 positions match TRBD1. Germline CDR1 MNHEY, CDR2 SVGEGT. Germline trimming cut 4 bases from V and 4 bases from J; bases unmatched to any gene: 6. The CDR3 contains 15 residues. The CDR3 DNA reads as TGTGCCAGCAGTTCCCTGGACAGGGCGAAAAACATTCAGTACTTC. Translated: CASSSLDRAKNIQYF.